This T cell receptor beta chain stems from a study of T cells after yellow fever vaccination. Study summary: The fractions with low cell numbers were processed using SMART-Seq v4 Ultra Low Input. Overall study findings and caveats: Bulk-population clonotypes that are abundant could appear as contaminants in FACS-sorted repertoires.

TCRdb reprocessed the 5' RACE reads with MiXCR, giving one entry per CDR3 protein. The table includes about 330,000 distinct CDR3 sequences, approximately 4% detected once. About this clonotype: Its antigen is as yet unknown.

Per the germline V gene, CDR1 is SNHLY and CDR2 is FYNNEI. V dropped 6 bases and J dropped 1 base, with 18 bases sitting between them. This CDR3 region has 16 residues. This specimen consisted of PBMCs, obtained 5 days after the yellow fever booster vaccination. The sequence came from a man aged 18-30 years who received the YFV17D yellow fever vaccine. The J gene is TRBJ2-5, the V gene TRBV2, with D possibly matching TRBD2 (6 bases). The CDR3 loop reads CASRLDASGVQETQYF. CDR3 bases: TGTGCCAGCAGGTTAGACGCGTCGGGGGTCCAAGAGACCCAGTACTTC.